This T cell receptor beta chain was captured in a study of T cells in localized non-small cell lung cancer. Trimming took off 5 bases at V and 3 bases at J, with 15 bases between the two ends. The CDR3 totals 15 residues. Germline-derived CDR1 and CDR2 are SGDLS and YYNGEE. Sequenced by immunoSEQ multiplex PCR; TCRdb stores in-frame clones only, minus some. Of under 2,000 clones in the sample, 27% were seen once. The chain recombines TRBV9 with TRBJ1-3; weak D call: TRBD1 (6 bases). The sample consisted of lung tumor tissue, taken before any cancer treatment. The receptor comes from a female donor older than 55 with stage II lung adenocarcinoma. The CDR3 nucleotides read TGTGCCAGCAGTGTTTCCACAGGGTTTGGAAACACCATATATTTT. Residues: CASSVSTGFGNTIYF.